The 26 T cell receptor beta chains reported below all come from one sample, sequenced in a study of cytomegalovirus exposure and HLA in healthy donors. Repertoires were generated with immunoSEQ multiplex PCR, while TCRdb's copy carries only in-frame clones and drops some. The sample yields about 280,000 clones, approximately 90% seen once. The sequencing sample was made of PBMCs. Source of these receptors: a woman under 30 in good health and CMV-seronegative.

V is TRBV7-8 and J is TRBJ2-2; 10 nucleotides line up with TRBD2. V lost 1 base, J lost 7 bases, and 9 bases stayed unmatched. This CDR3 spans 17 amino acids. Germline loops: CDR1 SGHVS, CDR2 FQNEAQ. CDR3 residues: CASSLGFLAGAGGELFF. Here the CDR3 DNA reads TGTGCCAGCAGCTTAGGGTTTCTAGCGGGAGCGGGCGGGGAGCTGTTTTTT.

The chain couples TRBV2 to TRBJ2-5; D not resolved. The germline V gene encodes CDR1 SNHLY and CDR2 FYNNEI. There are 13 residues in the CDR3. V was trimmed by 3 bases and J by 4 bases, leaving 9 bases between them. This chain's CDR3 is CASSDELSETQYF. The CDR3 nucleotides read TGTGCCAGCAGTGATGAACTGTCAGAGACCCAGTACTTC.

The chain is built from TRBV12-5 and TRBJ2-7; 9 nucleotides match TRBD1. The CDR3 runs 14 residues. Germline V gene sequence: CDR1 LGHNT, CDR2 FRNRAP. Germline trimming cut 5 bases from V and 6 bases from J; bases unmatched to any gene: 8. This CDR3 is CASGQAGQGTEQYF. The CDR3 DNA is TGTGCTAGTGGTCAGGCGGGACAGGGTACCGAGCAGTACTTC.

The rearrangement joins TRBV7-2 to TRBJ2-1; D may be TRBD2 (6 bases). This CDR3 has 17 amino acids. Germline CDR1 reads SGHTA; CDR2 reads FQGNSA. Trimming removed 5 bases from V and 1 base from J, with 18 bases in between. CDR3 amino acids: CASSPRGFSRSYNEQFF. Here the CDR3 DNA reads TGTGCCAGCAGCCCCCGGGGGTTTTCAAGGTCCTACAATGAGCAGTTCTTC.

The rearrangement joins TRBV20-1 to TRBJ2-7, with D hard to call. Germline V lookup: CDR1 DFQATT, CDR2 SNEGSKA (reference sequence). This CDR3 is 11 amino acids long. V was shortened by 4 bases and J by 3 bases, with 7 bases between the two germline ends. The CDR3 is CSAIRLYEQYF. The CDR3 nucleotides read TGCAGTGCTATACGACTCTACGAGCAGTACTTC.

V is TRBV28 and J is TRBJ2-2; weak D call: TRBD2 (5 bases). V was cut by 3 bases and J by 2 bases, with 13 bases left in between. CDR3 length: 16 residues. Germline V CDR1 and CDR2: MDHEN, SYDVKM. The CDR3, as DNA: TGTGCCAGCAGTTTGAGAGGGTACCCAAACACCGGGGAGCTGTTTTTT. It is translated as CASSLRGYPNTGELFF.

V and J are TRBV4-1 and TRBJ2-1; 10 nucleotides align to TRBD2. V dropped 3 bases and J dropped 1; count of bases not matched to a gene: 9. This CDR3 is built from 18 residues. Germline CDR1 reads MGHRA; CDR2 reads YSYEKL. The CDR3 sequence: CASSHHITSGASYNEQFF. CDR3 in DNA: TGCGCCAGCAGCCATCATATCACTAGCGGGGCATCCTACAATGAGCAGTTCTTC.

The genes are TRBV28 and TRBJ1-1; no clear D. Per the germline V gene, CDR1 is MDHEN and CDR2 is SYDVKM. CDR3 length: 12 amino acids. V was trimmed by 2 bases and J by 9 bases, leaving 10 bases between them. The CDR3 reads CASSLPKIKAFF. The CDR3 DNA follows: TGTGCCAGCAGTTTACCTAAGATCAAAGCTTTCTTT.

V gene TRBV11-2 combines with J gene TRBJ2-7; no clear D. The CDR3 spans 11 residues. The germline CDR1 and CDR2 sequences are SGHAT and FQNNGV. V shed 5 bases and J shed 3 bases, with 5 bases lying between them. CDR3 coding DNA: TGTGCCAGCAGCGAGTTCTACGAGCAGTACTTC. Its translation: CASSEFYEQYF. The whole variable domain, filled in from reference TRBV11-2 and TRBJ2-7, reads EAGVAQSPRYKIIEKRQSVAFWCNPISGHATLYWYQQILGQGPKLLIQFQNNGVVDDSQLPKDRFSAERLKGVDSTLKIQPAKLEDSAVYLCASSEFYEQYFGPGTRLTVT.

The CDR3, as DNA: TGTGCCAGCCTGGCCGGCACAGATACGCAGTATTTT. Protein: CASLAGTDTQYF. V is TRBV28 and J is TRBJ2-3; D not resolved. This CDR3 region has 12 residues. The germline V gene encodes CDR1 MDHEN and CDR2 SYDVKM. With 8 bases removed from V and 1 base from J, the gap between germline ends came to 7 bases.

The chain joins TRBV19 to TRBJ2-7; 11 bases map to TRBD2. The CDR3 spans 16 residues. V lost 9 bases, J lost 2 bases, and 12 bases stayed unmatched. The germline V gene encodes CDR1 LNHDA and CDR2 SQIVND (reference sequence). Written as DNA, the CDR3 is TGTGCCAGGAAAAAACTAGCGGGAGTGTGGGCCTACGAGCAGTACTTC. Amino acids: CARKKLAGVWAYEQYF.

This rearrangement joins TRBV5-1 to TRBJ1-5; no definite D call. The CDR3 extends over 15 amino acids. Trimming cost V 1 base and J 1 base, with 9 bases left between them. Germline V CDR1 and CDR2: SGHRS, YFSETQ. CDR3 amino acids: CASSLSGASNQPQHF. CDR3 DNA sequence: TGCGCCAGCAGCTTGTCAGGCGCCAGCAATCAGCCCCAGCATTTT.

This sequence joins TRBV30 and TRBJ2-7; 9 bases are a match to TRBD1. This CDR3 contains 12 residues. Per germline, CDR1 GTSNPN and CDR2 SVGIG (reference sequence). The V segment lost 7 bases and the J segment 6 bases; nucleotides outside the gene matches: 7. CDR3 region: CALGQGVGEQYF. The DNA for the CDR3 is TGTGCCTTGGGACAGGGAGTCGGCGAGCAGTACTTC.

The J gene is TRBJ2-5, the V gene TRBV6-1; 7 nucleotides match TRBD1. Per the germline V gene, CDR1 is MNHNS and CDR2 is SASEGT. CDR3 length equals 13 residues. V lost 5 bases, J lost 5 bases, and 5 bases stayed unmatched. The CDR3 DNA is TGTGCCAGCAGTTCTAGCAGGGGGGAGACCCAGTACTTC. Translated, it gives CASSSSRGETQYF.

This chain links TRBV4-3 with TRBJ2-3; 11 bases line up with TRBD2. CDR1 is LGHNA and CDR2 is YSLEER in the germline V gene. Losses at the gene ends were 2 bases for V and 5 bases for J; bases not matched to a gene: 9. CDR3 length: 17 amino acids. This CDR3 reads CASSQLTSGSGGDTQYF. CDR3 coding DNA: TGCGCCAGCAGCCAATTAACTAGCGGGAGTGGTGGAGATACGCAGTATTTT.

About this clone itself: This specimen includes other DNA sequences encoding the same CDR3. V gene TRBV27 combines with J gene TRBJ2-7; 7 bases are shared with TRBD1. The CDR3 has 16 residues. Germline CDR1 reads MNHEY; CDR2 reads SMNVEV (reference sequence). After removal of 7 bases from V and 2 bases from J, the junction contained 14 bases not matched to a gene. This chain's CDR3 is CASIKDPQGNPYEQYF. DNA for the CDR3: TGTGCCAGCATTAAGGATCCACAGGGGAACCCCTACGAGCAGTACTTC.

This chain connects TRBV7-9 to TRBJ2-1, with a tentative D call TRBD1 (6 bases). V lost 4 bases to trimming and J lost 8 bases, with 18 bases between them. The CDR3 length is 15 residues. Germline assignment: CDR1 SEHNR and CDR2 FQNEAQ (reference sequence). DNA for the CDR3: TGTGCCAGCAGCTCCGGGCAGGGGCATAGGGATGAGCAGTTCTTC. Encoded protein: CASSSGQGHRDEQFF.

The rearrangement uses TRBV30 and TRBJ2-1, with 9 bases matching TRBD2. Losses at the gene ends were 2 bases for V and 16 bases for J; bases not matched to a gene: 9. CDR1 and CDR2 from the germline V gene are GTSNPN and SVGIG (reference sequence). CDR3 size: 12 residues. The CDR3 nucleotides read TGTGCCTGGAGTCACCTTAGCGGGAGTAAATTCTTC. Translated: CAWSHLSGSKFF. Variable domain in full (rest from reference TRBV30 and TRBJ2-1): SQTIHQWPATLVQPVGSPLSLECTVEGTSNPNLYWYRQAAGRGLQLLFYSVGIGQISSEVPQNLSASRPQDRQFILSSKKLLLSDSGFYLCAWSHLSGSKFFGPGTRLTVL.

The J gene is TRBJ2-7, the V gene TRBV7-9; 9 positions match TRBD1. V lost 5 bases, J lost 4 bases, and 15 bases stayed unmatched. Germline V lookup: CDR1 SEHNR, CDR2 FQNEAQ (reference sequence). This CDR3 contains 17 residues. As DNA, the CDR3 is TGTGCCAGCAGCGCGGGGACAGGGAGGGATTTTGAGTACGAGCAGTACTTC. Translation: CASSAGTGRDFEYEQYF. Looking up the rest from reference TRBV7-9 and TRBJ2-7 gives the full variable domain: DTGVSQNPRHKITKRGQNVTFRCDPISEHNRLYWYRQTLGQGPEFLTYFQNEAQLEKSRLLSDRFSAERPKGSFSTLEIQRTEQGDSAMYLCASSAGTGRDFEYEQYFGPGTRLTVT.

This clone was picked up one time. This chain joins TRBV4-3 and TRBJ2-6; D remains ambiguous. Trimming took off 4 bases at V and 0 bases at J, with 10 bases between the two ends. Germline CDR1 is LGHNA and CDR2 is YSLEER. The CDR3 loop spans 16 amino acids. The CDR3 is CASSLTSDSGANVLTF. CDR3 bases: TGCGCCAGCAGCCTAACCTCAGACTCTGGGGCCAACGTCCTGACTTTC.

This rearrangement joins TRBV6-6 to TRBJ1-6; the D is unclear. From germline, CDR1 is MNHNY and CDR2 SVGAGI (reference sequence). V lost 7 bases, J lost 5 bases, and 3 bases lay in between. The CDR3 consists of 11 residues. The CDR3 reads CASTNNSPLHF. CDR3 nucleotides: TGTGCCAGCACTAATAATTCACCCCTCCACTTT.

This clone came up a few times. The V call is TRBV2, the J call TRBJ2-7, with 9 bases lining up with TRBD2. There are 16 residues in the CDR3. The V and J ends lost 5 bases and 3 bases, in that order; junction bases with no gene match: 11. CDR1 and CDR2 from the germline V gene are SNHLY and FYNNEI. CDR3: CASSISETSGGYEQYF. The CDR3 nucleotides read TGTGCCAGCAGTATCTCGGAGACTAGCGGAGGCTACGAGCAGTACTTC.

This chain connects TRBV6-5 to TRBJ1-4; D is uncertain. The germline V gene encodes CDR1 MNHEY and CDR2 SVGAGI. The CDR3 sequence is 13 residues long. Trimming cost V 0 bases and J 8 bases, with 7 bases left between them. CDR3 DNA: TGTGCCAGCAGTTACTCCTTGAGCGAAAAACTGTTTTTT. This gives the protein CASSYSLSEKLFF.

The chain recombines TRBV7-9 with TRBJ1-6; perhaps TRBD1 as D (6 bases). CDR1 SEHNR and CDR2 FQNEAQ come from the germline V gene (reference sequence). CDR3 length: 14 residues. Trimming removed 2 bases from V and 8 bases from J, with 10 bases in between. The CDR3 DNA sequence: TGTGCCAGCAGCTTACTGCGGGGGCATTCACCCCTCCACTTT. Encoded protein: CASSLLRGHSPLHF.

The CDR3 sequence: CAISSHSVSGYEQYF. CDR3 DNA sequence: TGTGCCATCAGCAGCCACTCGGTTTCGGGATACGAGCAGTACTTC. The rearrangement joins TRBV10-3 to TRBJ2-7; D is possibly TRBD2 (5 bases). CDR1 and CDR2 from the germline V gene are ENHRY and SYGVKD. The CDR3 consists of 15 residues. Trimming took off 6 bases at V and 4 bases at J, with 19 bases between the two ends.

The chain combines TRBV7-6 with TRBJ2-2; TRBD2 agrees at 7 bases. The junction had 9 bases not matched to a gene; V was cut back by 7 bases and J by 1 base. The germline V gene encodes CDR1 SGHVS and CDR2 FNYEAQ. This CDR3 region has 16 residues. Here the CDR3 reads CASTRNAGVNTGELFF. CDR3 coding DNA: TGTGCCAGCACCCGAAACGCGGGAGTGAACACCGGGGAGCTGTTTTTT.